The 5 T cell receptor beta chains listed next were all sequenced from one sample in a study of response to subunit inactivated influenza vaccine. TCRdb re-called the RT-PCR reads through MiXCR, storing one row per CDR3 protein. The data hold about 310,000 distinct CDR3 sequences, with 21% observed a single time. Sequenced material: PBMCs from blood, taken approximately 20 months after vaccination. The origin of the receptors is a man aged 45-69 years who received an inactivated influenza vaccine.

This clonotype was found a few times. V and J are TRBV24-1 and TRBJ2-7, with a possible D match to TRBD1 (6 bases). This CDR3 is 15 amino acids long. V was trimmed by 5 bases and J by 4 bases, leaving 17 bases between them. From germline, CDR1 is KGHDR and CDR2 SFDVKD. CDR3 DNA: TGTGCCACCAGTGGTGGGCAGGGGAGTAGATACGAGCAGTACTTC. Translation: CATSGGQGSRYEQYF.

The table lists this clonotype with a few counts. This chain links TRBV7-9 with TRBJ1-4; D might be TRBD1 (5 bases). Trimming removed 5 bases at V and 7 bases at J, with 11 bases between. Germline CDR1 reads SEHNR; CDR2 reads FQNEAQ (reference sequence). The length of the CDR3 is 13 residues. The CDR3 sequence: CASSDLGGEKLFF. The CDR3 region has the DNA TGTGCCAGCAGCGACCTGGGGGGTGAAAAACTGTTTTTT.

This chain connects TRBV20-1 to TRBJ2-7, with 9 bases matching TRBD1. CDR1 is DFQATT, CDR2 SNEGSKA, per germline (reference sequence). The CDR3 is 13 amino acids. The J segment lost 2 bases and the V segment lost 5 bases, leaving 4 bases of the junction unmatched. DNA for the CDR3: TGCAGTGCTCAGGGACAGGGAGCCTACGAGCAGTACTTC. Translated: CSAQGQGAYEQYF.

The sample holds a few counts of this clonotype. J is TRBJ1-1 and V is TRBV2; D unclear. V dropped 3 bases and J dropped 0 bases, with 5 bases sitting between them. The CDR3 extends over 13 amino acids. Per germline, CDR1 SNHLY and CDR2 FYNNEI. CDR3 protein: CASSEWLNTEAFF. The CDR3 DNA follows: TGTGCCAGCAGTGAGTGGCTGAACACTGAAGCTTTCTTT.

This clonotype was seen a handful of times. In nucleotides, the CDR3 is TGTGCCAGCAGCCAAGAGGCCAGGATCACTGAAGCTTTCTTT. It is translated as CASSQEARITEAFF. J is TRBJ1-1 and V is TRBV4-2, with no clear D. In germline, CDR1 is LGHNA, CDR2 YNFKEQ. V dropped 0 bases and J dropped 4 bases, with 9 bases sitting between them. CDR3 length: 14 residues.